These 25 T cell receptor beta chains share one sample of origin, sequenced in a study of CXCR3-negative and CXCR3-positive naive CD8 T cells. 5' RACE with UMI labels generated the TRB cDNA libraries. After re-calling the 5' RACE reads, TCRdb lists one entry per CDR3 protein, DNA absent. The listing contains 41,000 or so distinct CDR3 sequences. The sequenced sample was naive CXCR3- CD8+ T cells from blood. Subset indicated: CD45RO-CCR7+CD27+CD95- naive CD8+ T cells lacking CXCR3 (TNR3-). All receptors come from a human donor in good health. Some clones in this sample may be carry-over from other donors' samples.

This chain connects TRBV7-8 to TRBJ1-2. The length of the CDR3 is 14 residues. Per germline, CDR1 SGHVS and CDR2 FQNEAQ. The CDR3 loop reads CASSLVTENYGYTF.

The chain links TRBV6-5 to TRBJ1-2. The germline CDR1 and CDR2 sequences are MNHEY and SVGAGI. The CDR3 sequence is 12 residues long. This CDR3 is CASSSDLYGYTF.

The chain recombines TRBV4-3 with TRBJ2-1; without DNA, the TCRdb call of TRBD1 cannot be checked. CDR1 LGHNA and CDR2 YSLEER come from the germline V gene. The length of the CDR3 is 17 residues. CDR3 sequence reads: CASSQDRGGGAYNEQFF.

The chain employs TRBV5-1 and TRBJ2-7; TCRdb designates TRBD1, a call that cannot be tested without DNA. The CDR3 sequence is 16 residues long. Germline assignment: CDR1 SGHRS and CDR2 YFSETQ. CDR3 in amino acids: CASSVTGFSSSYEQYF.

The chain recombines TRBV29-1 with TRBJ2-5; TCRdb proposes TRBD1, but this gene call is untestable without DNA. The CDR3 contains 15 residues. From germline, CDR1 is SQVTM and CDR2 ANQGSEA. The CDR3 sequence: CSVVYRSDMMETQYF. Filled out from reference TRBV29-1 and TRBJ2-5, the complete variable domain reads SAVISQKPSRDICQRGTSLTIQCQVDSQVTMMFWYRQQPGQSLTLIATANQGSEATYESGFVIDKFPISRPNLTFSTLTVSNMSPEDSSIYLCSVVYRSDMMETQYFGPGTRLLVL.

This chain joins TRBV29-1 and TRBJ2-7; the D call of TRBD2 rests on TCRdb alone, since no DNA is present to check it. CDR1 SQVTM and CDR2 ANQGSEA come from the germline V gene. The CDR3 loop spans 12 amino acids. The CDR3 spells CSVTSGGYEQYF.

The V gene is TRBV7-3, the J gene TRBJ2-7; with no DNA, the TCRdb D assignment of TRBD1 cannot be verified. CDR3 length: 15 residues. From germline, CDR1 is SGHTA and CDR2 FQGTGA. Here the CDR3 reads CASSWAGTGRDEQYF.

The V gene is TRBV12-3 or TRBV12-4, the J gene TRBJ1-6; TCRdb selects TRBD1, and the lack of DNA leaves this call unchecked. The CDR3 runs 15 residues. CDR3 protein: CASSFMTGDNSPLHF.

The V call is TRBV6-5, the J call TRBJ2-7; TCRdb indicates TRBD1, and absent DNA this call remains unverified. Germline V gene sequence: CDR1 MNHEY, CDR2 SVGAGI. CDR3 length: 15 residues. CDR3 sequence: CASSGGLSPGYEQYF.

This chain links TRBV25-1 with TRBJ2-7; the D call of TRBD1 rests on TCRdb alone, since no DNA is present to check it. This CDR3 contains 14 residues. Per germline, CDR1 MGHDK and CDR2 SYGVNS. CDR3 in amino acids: CASSDYGTGNEQYF.

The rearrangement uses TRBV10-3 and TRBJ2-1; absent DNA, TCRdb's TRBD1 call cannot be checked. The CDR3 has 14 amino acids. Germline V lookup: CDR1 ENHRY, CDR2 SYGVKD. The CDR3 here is CAILLNDRNNEQFF.

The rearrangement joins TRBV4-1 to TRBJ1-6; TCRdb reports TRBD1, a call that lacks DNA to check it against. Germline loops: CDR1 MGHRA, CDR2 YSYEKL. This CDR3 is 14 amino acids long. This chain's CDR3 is CASSQGGANSPLHF.

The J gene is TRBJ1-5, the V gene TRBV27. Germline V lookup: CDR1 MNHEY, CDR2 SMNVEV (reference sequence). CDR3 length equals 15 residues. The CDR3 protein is CASSFIGLGNQPQHF.

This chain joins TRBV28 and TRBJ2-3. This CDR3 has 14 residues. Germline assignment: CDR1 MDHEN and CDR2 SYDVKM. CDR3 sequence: CASNGDLHTDTQYF.

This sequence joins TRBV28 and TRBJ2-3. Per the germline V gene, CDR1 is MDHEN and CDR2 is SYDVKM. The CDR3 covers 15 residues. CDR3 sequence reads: CASSHRHSEPDTQYF.

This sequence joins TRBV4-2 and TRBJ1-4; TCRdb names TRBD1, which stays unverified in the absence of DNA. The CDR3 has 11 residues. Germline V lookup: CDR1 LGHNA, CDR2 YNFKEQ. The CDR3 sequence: CASSQENREFF.

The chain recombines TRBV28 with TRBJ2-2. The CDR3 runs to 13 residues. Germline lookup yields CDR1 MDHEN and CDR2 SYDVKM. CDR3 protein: CASSAHSTGELFF.

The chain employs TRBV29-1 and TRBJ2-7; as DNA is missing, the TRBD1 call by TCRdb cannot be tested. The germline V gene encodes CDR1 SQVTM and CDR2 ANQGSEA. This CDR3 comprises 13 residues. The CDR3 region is CSVTRQGVYEQYF.

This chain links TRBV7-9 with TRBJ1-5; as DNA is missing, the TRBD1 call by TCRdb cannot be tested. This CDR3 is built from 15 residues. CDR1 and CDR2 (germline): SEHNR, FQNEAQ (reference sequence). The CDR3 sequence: CASSPSLAGVQPQHF.

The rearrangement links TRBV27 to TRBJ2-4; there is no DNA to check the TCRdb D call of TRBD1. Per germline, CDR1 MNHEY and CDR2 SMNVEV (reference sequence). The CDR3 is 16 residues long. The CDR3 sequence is CASSLWRGTAKNIQYF.

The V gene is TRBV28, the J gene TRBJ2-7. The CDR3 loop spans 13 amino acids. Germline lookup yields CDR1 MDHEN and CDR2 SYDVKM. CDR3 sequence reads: CASSAERLYEQYF.

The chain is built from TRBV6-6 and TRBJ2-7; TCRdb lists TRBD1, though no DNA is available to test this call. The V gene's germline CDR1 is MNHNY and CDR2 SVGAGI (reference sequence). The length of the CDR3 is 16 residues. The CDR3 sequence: CASSNLGQGKSYEQYF.

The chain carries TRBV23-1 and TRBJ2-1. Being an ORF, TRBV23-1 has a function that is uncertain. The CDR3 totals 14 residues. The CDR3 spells CASSFWQDYNEQFF.

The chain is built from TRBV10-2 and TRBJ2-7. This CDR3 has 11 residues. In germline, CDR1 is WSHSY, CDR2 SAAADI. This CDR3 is CASSELDEQYF.

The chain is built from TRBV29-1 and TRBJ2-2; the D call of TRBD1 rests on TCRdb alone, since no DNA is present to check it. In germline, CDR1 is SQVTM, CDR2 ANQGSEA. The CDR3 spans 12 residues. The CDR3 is CSARGATGELFF.